The TCR beta chain described here comes from a study of read filtering for tumor transcriptome and immune sequencing. As for the study in general: Mean patient age was approximately 66 years, range roughly 40 to 80; approximately 18 male, some 15 female. RNA-seq yielded only roughly 75 to 1273 TCR reads, IR-seq about 4 to 10.27 million.

Every patient had bone marrow sampled while the disease was active. Germline CDR1 reads SGHAT; CDR2 reads FQNNGV. The CDR3 is 17 amino acids. V lost 4 bases and J lost 9; bases outside the gene matches: 11. This clonotype was seen repeatedly, ten times or more. Molecular barcoded adaptors covering alpha/delta and beta/gamma chains were used on approximately 440 ng RNA. Via MiXCR, TCRdb re-called the reads, giving one row per CDR3 protein. The sample carries about 38,000 distinct CDR3 sequences, about 15% recorded once. The source is a donor over 35 with multiple myeloma. The gene calls are TRBV11-2 and TRBJ1-6; 11 bases line up with TRBD1. The sample comprised a population of CD138-negative cells sorted from bone marrow. The CDR3 DNA follows: TGTGCCAGCAGCTCCGCCGGGACAGGGGGTTGGGGTTCACCCCTCCACTTT. Protein: CASSSAGTGGWGSPLHF.